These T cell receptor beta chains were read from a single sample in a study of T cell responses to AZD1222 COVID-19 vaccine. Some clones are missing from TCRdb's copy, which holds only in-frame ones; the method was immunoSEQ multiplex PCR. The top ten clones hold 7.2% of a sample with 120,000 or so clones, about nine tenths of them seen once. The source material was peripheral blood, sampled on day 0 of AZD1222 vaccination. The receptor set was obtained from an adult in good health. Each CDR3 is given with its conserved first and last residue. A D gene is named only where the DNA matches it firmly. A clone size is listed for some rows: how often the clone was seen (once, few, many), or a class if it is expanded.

CATSRGGTGWATEAFF TGTGCCACCAGCAGAGGGGGGACAGGTTGGGCCACTGAAGCTTTCTTT TRBJ1-1 TRBV15 TRBD1 16 .
CASRAWGQTNEKLFF TGTGCCAGCAGAGCCTGGGGGCAGACTAATGAAAAACTGTTTTTT TRBJ1-4 TRBV6-5 . 15 .
CASSTSYEQYF TGTGCCAGCAGCACCTCCTACGAGCAGTACTTC TRBJ2-7 TRBV7-9 . 11 few
CASSPASSGRVVNIQYF TGTGCCAGCTCACCGGCCTCTAGCGGGAGGGTTGTGAACATTCAGTACTTC TRBJ2-4 TRBV18 TRBD2 17 .
CASSFASGEQYF TGTGCCAGCAGTTTCGCGTCGGGCGAGCAGTACTTC TRBJ2-7 TRBV6-2/TRBV6-3 . 12 .
CASSPLRTGGSYEQYF TGTGCCAGCAGTCCACTGCGGACAGGGGGCTCCTACGAGCAGTACTTC TRBJ2-7 TRBV28 TRBD1 16 .
CASSLDPAGGNEQYF TGTGCCAGCAGCTTAGATCCAGCGGGAGGGAACGAGCAGTACTTC TRBJ2-7 TRBV7-2 TRBD2 15 .
CASSPRQGRNEKLFF TGTGCCAGCAGCCCTAGACAGGGACGTAATGAAAAACTGTTTTTT TRBJ1-4 TRBV3-1/TRBV3-2 TRBD1 15 .
CATSDHGLAGVTGELFF TGTGCCACCAGTGATCACGGACTAGCGGGAGTCACCGGGGAGCTGTTTTTT TRBJ2-2 TRBV24-1 TRBD2 17 .
CASSFRQRNEKLFF TGTGCCAGCAGTTTCCGACAGCGGAATGAAAAACTGTTTTTT TRBJ1-4 TRBV28 . 14 .
CASSPSPPHRTGLNTEAFF TGTGCCAGCAGCCCCAGCCCCCCTCACCGGACAGGGTTGAACACTGAAGCTTTCTTT TRBJ1-1 TRBV3-1/TRBV3-2 TRBD1 19 .
CASSQDWTSYEQYF TGTGCCAGCAGCCAAGATTGGACGTCCTACGAGCAGTACTTC TRBJ2-7 TRBV3-1/TRBV3-2 . 14 few
CASSSHNYGYTF TGTGCCAGCAGTTCCCATAACTATGGCTACACCTTC TRBJ1-2 TRBV27 . 12 .
CAIWRDLNTETFF TGTGCCATATGGCGGGATCTGAACACTGAAACTTTCTTT TRBJ1-1 TRBV6-5 . 13 .
CSARAGLGAFF TGCAGTGCTAGAGCCGGGTTGGGAGCTTTCTTT TRBJ1-1 TRBV20-1 . 11 .
CASSSQGANTGELFF TGTGCCAGCAGTTCCCAGGGGGCGAACACCGGGGAGCTGTTTTTT TRBJ2-2 TRBV6-5 TRBD1 15 .
CASSFSGNYQPQHF TGTGCCAGCAGTTTTTCCGGGAATTATCAGCCCCAGCATTTT TRBJ1-5 TRBV27 . 14 .
CASSLTGETEAFF TGTGCCAGCAGCTTGACAGGGGAAACTGAAGCTTTCTTT TRBJ1-1 TRBV7-9 TRBD1 13 .
CASSHSTGRNTEAFF TGTGCCAGCAGCCATTCGACAGGGAGGAACACTGAAGCTTTCTTT TRBJ1-1 TRBV3-1/TRBV3-2 TRBD1 15 .
CASSEAGGPGNTIYF TGTGCCAGCAGTGAAGCTGGCGGCCCTGGAAACACCATATATTTT TRBJ1-3 TRBV6-1 . 15 few
CASSLLRMSNEKLFF TGTGCCAGCAGCCTCCTCCGGATGTCTAATGAAAAACTGTTTTTT TRBJ1-4 TRBV7-8 . 15 few
CASSSGTATNEKLFF TGTGCCAGCAGTTCGGGGACAGCAACTAATGAAAAACTGTTTTTT TRBJ1-4 TRBV28 TRBD1 15 .
CASRRGTGGSYEQYF TGCGCCAGCAGAAGAGGGACAGGGGGGTCCTACGAGCAGTACTTC TRBJ2-7 TRBV5-1 TRBD1 15 .
CASSHSLGGPTNEKLFF TGCGCCAGCAGCCATTCCCTCGGCGGGCCAACTAATGAAAAACTGTTTTTT TRBJ1-4 TRBV4-1 . 17 .
CASSPLAGVGPHEQYF TGTGCCAGCAGCCCGCTAGCGGGAGTGGGTCCCCACGAGCAGTACTTC TRBJ2-7 TRBV11-2 TRBD2 16 .
CAISVDGYNEQFF TGTGCCATCAGTGTTGATGGCTACAATGAGCAGTTCTTC TRBJ2-1 TRBV10-3 . 13 few
CASSLANEQFF TGTGCCAGCAGCTTGGCCAATGAGCAGTTCTTC TRBJ2-1 TRBV5-6 . 11 .
CASSLAAGGIYEQYF TGTGCCAGCAGCTTGGCGGCAGGGGGGATTTACGAGCAGTACTTC TRBJ2-7 TRBV5-6 . 15 few
CASSLGAGTSTDTQYF TGTGCTAGCAGCTTAGGCGCCGGGACTAGCACAGATACGCAGTATTTT TRBJ2-3 TRBV7-7 . 16 .
CASTLASPAGFYNEQFF TGTGCCAGCACCCTAGCATCCCCCGCGGGTTTTTACAATGAGCAGTTCTTC TRBJ2-1 TRBV28 . 17 .
CASSIVLWEYNQPQHF TGTGCCAGTAGTATAGTCCTCTGGGAGTACAATCAGCCCCAGCATTTT TRBJ1-5 TRBV19 . 16 few
CASSELLAGVDTQYF TGTGCCAGCAGTGAATTGCTAGCGGGAGTAGATACGCAGTATTTT TRBJ2-3 TRBV2 TRBD2 15 once
CASSERGLGGNYGYTF TGTGCCAGCAGCGAACGGGGGTTAGGGGGGAACTATGGCTACACCTTC TRBJ1-2 TRBV7-2 . 16 .
CASSMGGYTEAFF TGTGCCAGTAGTATGGGGGGTTACACTGAAGCTTTCTTT TRBJ1-1 TRBV19 . 13 .
CASRDSRTDTQYF TGTGCCAGCCGGGACAGCCGCACAGATACGCAGTATTTT TRBJ2-3 TRBV28 TRBD1 13 .
CASPKRLAGYPHAGTQYF TGTGCCAGCCCTAAGAGACTAGCGGGATATCCGCACGCCGGTACGCAGTATTTT TRBJ2-3 TRBV28 TRBD2 18 once
CASRPGQGDGYTF TGTGCCAGCAGGCCGGGACAGGGGGACGGCTACACCTTC TRBJ1-2 TRBV28 TRBD1 13 .
CASSPLGSGRFDNEQFF TGTGCCAGCAGCCCCTTGGGTAGCGGGAGGTTCGACAATGAGCAGTTCTTC TRBJ2-1 TRBV7-9 TRBD2 17 .
CASSTADRVQETQYF TGTGCCAGCAGCACTGCAGACAGGGTGCAAGAGACCCAGTACTTC TRBJ2-5 TRBV11-2 TRBD1 15 once
CASSELAQGPYEQYF TGTGCCAGCAGTGAATTGGCACAGGGACCCTACGAGCAGTACTTC TRBJ2-7 TRBV6-1 . 15 .
CSVGQDRYEQYF TGCAGCGTTGGACAGGACCGCTACGAGCAGTACTTC TRBJ2-7 TRBV29-1 . 12 .
CATSRGSGGGTIRDEQFF TGTGCCACCAGCAGAGGATCAGGAGGGGGGACGATCAGGGATGAGCAGTTCTTC TRBJ2-1 TRBV15 . 18 .
CASSRAPDEKQYF TGTGCCAGTAGTCGCGCCCCGGATGAGAAGCAGTACTTC TRBJ2-7 TRBV19 . 13 .
CASSAQGHEQYF TGTGCCAGCAGTGCCCAGGGTCACGAGCAGTACTTC TRBJ2-7 TRBV25-1 . 12 once
CASSLMTGGGTEAFF TGTGCCAGCAGTTTGATGACAGGGGGCGGAACTGAAGCTTTCTTT TRBJ1-1 TRBV6-5 TRBD1 15 .
CASSEGRGTDTQYF TGCGCCAGCAGCGAGGGGCGCGGGACAGATACGCAGTATTTT TRBJ2-3 TRBV5-1 . 14 .